This is a list of T cell receptor beta chains from one sample in a study of cytomegalovirus exposure and HLA in healthy donors. Only in-frame clones appear in the TCRdb table, and some are missing; sequencing was by immunoSEQ multiplex PCR. The sample lists approximately 190,000 clones; approximately 80% were seen once. Sequencing used PBMCs. The receptors come from a woman between 45 and 65 years old in good health and CMV-seropositive. Both conserved end residues are part of each CDR3. The D gene is left open where the match is weak. Clone size is shown for a subset of rows, as once, few, many or a class of expanded clone.

>NA|TRBJ1-2|14|TRBV2|TRBD1
TGTGCCAGCAATCCGGACGACAGGGTTGGGCGGAACGCCTTC
CASNPDDRVGRNAF
>NA|TRBJ2-1|13|TRBV5-4|NA
TGTGCCAGCAGCTCAAGGGGGATCGCTGAGCAGTTCTTC
CASSSRGIAEQFF
>NA|TRBJ1-1|15|TRBV15|NA
TGTGCCACCAGCAGAGGTCAAGGGGAGAACACTGAAGCTTTCTTT
CATSRGQGENTEAFF
>NA|TRBJ1-1|16|TRBV7-9|NA
TGTGCCAGCACCAATCGACAGCTAGACGTGAACACTGAAGCTTTCTTT
CASTNRQLDVNTEAFF
>NA|TRBJ2-2|15|TRBV5-1|NA
TGCGCCAGCAGCCGCCTAGTCTCGAACACCGGGGAGCTGTTTTTT
CASSRLVSNTGELFF
>NA|TRBJ1-2|14|TRBV6-6|NA
TGTGCCAGCAGTTACTCGTTAAACAGGGATGGCTACACCTTC
CASSYSLNRDGYTF
>NA|TRBJ1-2|13|TRBV18|NA
TGTGCCAGCTCACCCGACGGAGACTATGGCTACACCTTC
CASSPDGDYGYTF
>NA|TRBJ1-2|16|TRBV9|NA
TGTGCCAGCAGCTCCTCCCCCACAGATGCCCCCTATGGCTACACCTTC
CASSSSPTDAPYGYTF
>NA|TRBJ2-5|17|TRBV5-1|TRBD2
TGCGCCAGCAGCCATGGGACTAGCGGGGGGGCAGTAGAGACCCAGTACTTC
CASSHGTSGGAVETQYF
>many|TRBJ2-2|15|TRBV7-3|TRBD2
TGTGCCAGCAGCTTAGGTAGCGGGGGAGCCGGGGAGCTGTTTTTT
CASSLGSGGAGELFF
>NA|TRBJ2-1|17|TRBV19|NA
TGTGCCAGTAGTAACCCCATGACTCTCGGTTACGGCAATGAGCAGTTCTTC
CASSNPMTLGYGNEQFF
>NA|TRBJ1-1|16|TRBV7-9|TRBD1
TGTGCCAGCAGCTCCCCCGCACAGGGGGTTCGCACTGAAGCTTTCTTT
CASSSPAQGVRTEAFF
>NA|TRBJ2-1|15|TRBV10-3|TRBD2
TGTGCCATCAGAAGCGGGGGGGCGCTCTACAATGAGCAGTTCTTC
CAIRSGGALYNEQFF
>NA|TRBJ2-7|16|TRBV6-5|NA
TGTGCCAGCAGTTACAAATGGGAGACAGGTTACTACGAGCAGTACTTC
CASSYKWETGYYEQYF
>few|TRBJ1-1|15|TRBV10-2|TRBD1
TGCGCCAGCAGCTGGGGGGGACAGGGGGCCTCTGAAGCTTTCTTT
CASSWGGQGASEAFF
>NA|TRBJ1-2|15|TRBV13|TRBD1
TGTGCCAGCAGCCAATTGGGACAGGGGGTGTATGGCTACACCTTC
CASSQLGQGVYGYTF
>once|TRBJ2-3|15|TRBV7-3|TRBD2
TGTGCCAGCAGACGTAGCGGGGGGGTATGGGATACGCAGTATTTT
CASRRSGGVWDTQYF
>NA|TRBJ2-5|14|TRBV14|NA
TGTGCCAGCAGCCAGGTGGGCCTTGTAGAGACCCAGTACTTC
CASSQVGLVETQYF
>once|TRBJ1-5|13|TRBV18|NA
TGTGCCAGCTCATCGGACAGAAATCAGCCCCAGCATTTT
CASSSDRNQPQHF
>few|TRBJ2-5|14|TRBV18|NA
TGTGCCAGCTCACCACTAGCTAGTCAAGAGACCCAGTACTTC
CASSPLASQETQYF
>NA|TRBJ1-1|15|TRBV19|TRBD1
TGTGCCAGTAGTTCGCAGGGGGCGCGAGGCACTGAAGCTTTCTTT
CASSSQGARGTEAFF
>NA|TRBJ2-6|17|TRBV19|TRBD1
TGTGCCAGTAGTATTGGGACAGGTCCCTTACGTGCCAACGTCCTGACTTTC
CASSIGTGPLRANVLTF
>few|TRBJ1-1|13|TRBV6-5|NA
TGTGCCACGTGGGGGCCCCTGAACACTGAAGCTTTCTTT
CATWGPLNTEAFF
>NA|TRBJ2-3|14|TRBV2|TRBD2
TGTGCCAGCAGGGTAGCGGGGGGCCCAGATACGCAGTATTTT
CASRVAGGPDTQYF
>few|TRBJ2-7|12|TRBV28|NA
TGTGCCAGCAGTTCCCGGCGGGGTGAGCAGTACTTC
CASSSRRGEQYF
>NA|TRBJ2-2|15|TRBV28|NA
TGTGCCAGCGGCTTGGCAGGGCCGAGCACCGGGGAGCTGTTTTTT
CASGLAGPSTGELFF
>once|TRBJ1-4|16|TRBV28|NA
TGTGCCAGCAGTTTAACGGGAGGTCGGACTAATGAAAAACTGTTTTTT
CASSLTGGRTNEKLFF
>NA|TRBJ2-2|16|TRBV19|TRBD2
TGTGCCAGTAGTATATCGGGAGGACTGAACACCGGGGAGCTGTTTTTT
CASSISGGLNTGELFF
>once|TRBJ2-3|18|TRBV11-2|TRBD2
TGTGCCAGCAGCTTAGATCTGTTAACGGGAGGTCGCACAGATACGCAGTATTTT
CASSLDLLTGGRTDTQYF
>NA|TRBJ1-5|13|TRBV5-1|NA
TGCGCCAGCAGACTCGACACTGATCAGCCCCAGCATTTT
CASRLDTDQPQHF
>NA|TRBJ2-3|13|TRBV14|NA
TGTGCCAGCAGCCAAGCCAGGGCGGAGACGCAGTATTTT
CASSQARAETQYF
>NA|TRBJ2-3|15|TRBV5-6|TRBD2
TGTGCCAGCAGCGGCCTAGCGGGGGGCGGAGATACGCAGTATTTT
CASSGLAGGGDTQYF
>NA|TRBJ1-2|15|TRBV9|NA
TGTGCCAGCAGCGTAGGGCCAGGGACAAACTATGGCTACACCTTC
CASSVGPGTNYGYTF
>NA|TRBJ2-7|16|TRBV11-2|TRBD1
TGTGCCAGCAGCCCGGCTTACGCCGGGACAGTCTACGAGCAGTACTTC
CASSPAYAGTVYEQYF
>NA|TRBJ2-7|18|TRBV10-1|TRBD2
TGCGCCAGGCAACCTAGCGGGGGGCCAGTAAACTCCGCCTACGAGCAGTACTTC
CARQPSGGPVNSAYEQYF
>NA|TRBJ1-1|13|TRBV27|TRBD1
TGTGCCAGCAGTTCAGGGGGCGGCACTGAAGCTTTCTTT
CASSSGGGTEAFF
>NA|TRBJ2-1|14|TRBV21-1|NA
TGTGCCAGGGACAGGGGGCGCCTATACAATGAGCAGTTCTTC
CARDRGRLYNEQFF
>few|TRBJ2-1|13|TRBV4-1|NA
TGCGCCAGCAGGGGTTCGGGGTACAATGAGCAGTTCTTC
CASRGSGYNEQFF
>NA|TRBJ2-1|15|TRBV28|TRBD1
TGTGCCAGCAGTTTCACGGGACAGAAGAACAATGAGCAGTTCTTC
CASSFTGQKNNEQFF
>once|TRBJ2-3|13|TRBV27|NA
TGTGCCAGCAGTAACCGACAGACCGGGCCGCAGTATTTT
CASSNRQTGPQYF
>NA|TRBJ2-7|15|TRBV7-3|TRBD2
TGTGCCAGCAGCTTAGCGGGGGGCCCAGGCTACGAGCAGTACTTC
CASSLAGGPGYEQYF
>NA|TRBJ1-4|14|TRBV6-5|NA
TGTGCCAGCAGAATAGGAGTGATCGGTGAAAAACTGTTTTTT
CASRIGVIGEKLFF
>NA|TRBJ1-4|15|TRBV30|TRBD1
TGTGCCTGGAATCTGAACAGGGGTCCTAATGAAAAACTGTTTTTT
CAWNLNRGPNEKLFF
>once|TRBJ2-5|14|TRBV5-4|NA
TGTGCCAGCAGCTTGGACAGGTACCAAGAGACCCAGTACTTC
CASSLDRYQETQYF
>NA|TRBJ1-2|13|TRBV6-1|NA
TGTGCCGTCAGGGATGTCGGCTACTATGGCTACACCTTC
CAVRDVGYYGYTF
>NA|TRBJ2-7|16|TRBV7-9|NA
TGTGCCAGCAGACCCCCACAAGGGGTGTTCTCCTACGAGCAGTACTTC
CASRPPQGVFSYEQYF
>NA|TRBJ1-6|16|TRBV5-1|TRBD1
TGCGCCAGCAGCTCTACAGGGGATTCCTATAATTCACCCCTCCACTTT
CASSSTGDSYNSPLHF
>NA|TRBJ1-1|17|TRBV10-3|TRBD1
TGTGCCAGCAGTAGGAGGGACAGGGGGGTCATGAACACTGAAGCTTTCTTT
CASSRRDRGVMNTEAFF
>NA|TRBJ2-3|16|TRBV18|NA
TGTGCCAGCTCACCACGAGAAACAGGGTTCACAGATACGCAGTATTTT
CASSPRETGFTDTQYF
>NA|TRBJ1-1|16|TRBV7-7|TRBD1
TGTGCTAGCAGCTCCACCGGGACAGGGGGCTACACTGAAGCTTTCTTT
CASSSTGTGGYTEAFF
>NA|TRBJ1-5|14|TRBV10-2|TRBD1
TGCGCCAGCAGTGCCCAGGGGGTAAATCAGCCCCAGCATTTT
CASSAQGVNQPQHF
>NA|TRBJ2-7|13|TRBV5-4|TRBD2
TGTGCCAGCAGCTTGCCGTCTAGCGGAAAGCAGTACTTC
CASSLPSSGKQYF
>NA|TRBJ2-7|16|TRBV7-8|NA
TGTGCCAGCAGCCAAGGTCAGACTAGGGGGGGTGGCGAGCAGTACTTC
CASSQGQTRGGGEQYF
>NA|TRBJ2-3|17|TRBV25-1|TRBD2
TGTGCCAGCAGTGAATTATCTACGGGGGGAGGGGCAGATACGCAGTATTTT
CASSELSTGGGADTQYF
>NA|TRBJ2-1|13|TRBV6-4|NA
TGTGCCAGCAGTTGGACAGTAGACAATGAGCAGTTCTTC
CASSWTVDNEQFF
>NA|TRBJ2-4|17|TRBV5-4|NA
TGTGCCAGCAGCTGGAGGGGCGGGGCGGGGGCCAAAAACATTCAGTACTTC
CASSWRGGAGAKNIQYF